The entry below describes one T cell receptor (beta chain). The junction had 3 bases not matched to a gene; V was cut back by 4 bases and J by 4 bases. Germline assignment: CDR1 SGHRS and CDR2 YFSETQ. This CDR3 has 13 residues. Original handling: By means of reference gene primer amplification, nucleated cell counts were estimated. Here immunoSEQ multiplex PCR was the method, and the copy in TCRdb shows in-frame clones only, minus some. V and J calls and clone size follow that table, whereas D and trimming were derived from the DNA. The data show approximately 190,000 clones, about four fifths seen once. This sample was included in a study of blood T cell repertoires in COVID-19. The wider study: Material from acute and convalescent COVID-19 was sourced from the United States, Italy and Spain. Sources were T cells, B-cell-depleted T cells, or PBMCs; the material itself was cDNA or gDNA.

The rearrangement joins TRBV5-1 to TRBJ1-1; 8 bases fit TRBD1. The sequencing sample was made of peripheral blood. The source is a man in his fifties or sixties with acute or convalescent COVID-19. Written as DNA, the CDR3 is TGCGCCAGCAGCCCAGGGGGCATCACTGAAGCTTTCTTT. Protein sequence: CASSPGGITEAFF.